One sample yielded the 25 T cell receptor beta chains listed below, sequenced in a study of vaccination and CD4 T cells after COVID-19. The Oncomine TCR Beta short-read assay sequenced DNA from cultured CD4+ T cells. TCRdb re-derived calls from the PCR reads in MiXCR, one entry per CDR3 protein. The table lists around 8,000 distinct CDR3 sequences, around 35% of them singletons, with around 26% in the top ten. No antigen has been identified for these receptors. Treatment described: approximately nine-day PBMC culture with coronavirus spike peptide pools or control peptides (ViraFEST assay). Pre-COVID-19 pandemic sampling (2011-2018) yielded the unexposed donor's CD4+ T cells. Material: CD4+ T cells from blood, cultured in vitro. The receptors originated from a human donor in good health.

This clonotype was seen more than once but under ten times. This chain joins TRBV6-1 and TRBJ1-2; D unresolved. Germline lookup yields CDR1 MNHNS and CDR2 SASEGT. This CDR3 is 13 amino acids long. The germline V and J ends were trimmed by 6 bases and 2 bases, with 10 bases remaining between them. The CDR3 loop is CASRETSNYGYTF. In DNA, the CDR3 is TGTGCCAGCAGGGAGACATCCAACTATGGCTACACCTTC.

The CDR3 sequence is CATSADRTTGELFF. The CDR3 bases are TGTGCCACCAGTGCGGACAGAACCACCGGGGAGCTGTTTTTT. The rearrangement joins TRBV15 to TRBJ2-2; D is possibly TRBD1 (6 bases). Deletions cut 6 bases from V and 4 bases from J, with 12 bases between. The CDR3 has 14 residues. The V gene's germline CDR1 is LNHNV and CDR2 YYDKDF (reference sequence).

This clonotype was counted between two and nine times. This chain connects TRBV7-9 to TRBJ1-1, with a weak D call TRBD1 (5 bases). Per germline, CDR1 SEHNR and CDR2 FQNEAQ (reference sequence). The CDR3 sequence is 14 residues long. V dropped 5 bases and J dropped 4 bases, with 14 bases sitting between them. The CDR3 reads CASSVTVGGTEAFF. CDR3 DNA sequence: TGTGCCAGCAGCGTAACTGTGGGGGGCACTGAAGCTTTCTTT.

V usage is TRBV19 and J usage is TRBJ2-1; 9 bases match TRBD2. The CDR3 loop spans 13 amino acids. Germline trimming cut 8 bases from V and 5 bases from J; bases unmatched to any gene: 4. Per the germline V gene, CDR1 is LNHDA and CDR2 is SQIVND (reference sequence). CDR3 amino acids: CASGTSLNNEQFF. CDR3 sequence (DNA): TGTGCCAGTGGGACTAGCCTTAACAATGAGCAGTTCTTC.

This clonotype was detected only a few times. V gene TRBV30 combines with J gene TRBJ1-5, with a tentative D call TRBD1 (5 bases). CDR1 is GTSNPN and CDR2 is SVGIG in the germline V gene (reference sequence). The CDR3 is made up of 14 amino acids. V was cut by 2 bases and J by 6 bases, with 14 bases left in between. The DNA for the CDR3 is TGTGCCTGGAGTACCTTCAGGGAAGGTCAGCCCCAGCATTTT. Encoded protein: CAWSTFREGQPQHF.

This clonotype was detected a few times. The rearrangement joins TRBV6-2 or TRBV6-3 to TRBJ1-2; TRBD1 agrees at 10 bases. Trimming took 6 bases from V and 8 from J; bases not matched to a gene: 12. Germline CDR1 reads MNHEY; CDR2 reads SVGEGT. The CDR3 is 15 amino acids. The CDR3 coding sequence is TGTGCCAGCAGAACCCATGGGACAGGGGCAGAGGGCTACACCTTC. This translates into CASRTHGTGAEGYTF.

This clonotype has just a few counts. CDR3 nucleotide sequence: TGCAGCGTTGACGGGGAAGGGAGGGACACTGAAGCTTTCTTT. Protein: CSVDGEGRDTEAFF. The gene calls are TRBV29-1 and TRBJ1-1; D is ambiguous. The germline gives CDR1 SQVTM, CDR2 ANQGSEA. The CDR3 sequence is 14 residues long. Trimming left V 3 bases short and J 3 bases short, with 14 bases between.

The chain recombines TRBV20-1 with TRBJ2-3, with 7 positions matching TRBD2. Trimming removed 6 bases from V and 1 base from J; junction bases left unmatched: 7. The CDR3 is 14 amino acids. The germline gives CDR1 DFQATT, CDR2 SNEGSKA (reference sequence). The CDR3 nucleotides are TGCAGTGCGATGCGGGACTATCGCACAGATACGCAGTATTTT. Translating gives CSAMRDYRTDTQYF.

This clonotype has a handful of counts. The rearrangement links TRBV6-5 to TRBJ2-1; 7 nucleotides agree with TRBD2. The germline gives CDR1 MNHEY, CDR2 SVGAGI. V shed 4 bases, J shed 13 bases, and the junction held 7 bases outside the gene matches. This CDR3 contains 12 residues. The chain's CDR3 is CASSSLLAYQFF. The CDR3 DNA is TGTGCCAGCAGTTCTCTACTAGCGTACCAGTTCTTC.

This clonotype was seen more than once but under ten times. J is TRBJ2-7 and V is TRBV7-2; no firm D call. Trimming took off 5 bases at V and 4 bases at J, with 6 bases between the two ends. The germline V gene encodes CDR1 SGHTA and CDR2 FQGNSA. The CDR3 spans 11 residues. The chain's CDR3 is CASSALYEQYF. The CDR3 bases are TGTGCCAGCAGCGCGTTATACGAGCAGTACTTC.

The gene calls are TRBV28 and TRBJ2-3, with 11 bases fitting TRBD2. Germline V gene data show CDR1 as MDHEN and CDR2 as SYDVKM. V trimming: 2 bases; J trimming: 2 bases; junction bases outside the gene matches: 3. This CDR3 comprises 16 residues. CDR3 DNA sequence: TGTGCCAGCAGTTTACTAGCGGGGGGAAACACAGATACGCAGTATTTT. This gives the protein CASSLLAGGNTDTQYF.

CDR3 nucleotides: TGTGCCAGCACCCCCCTAGCGGGGGGGCGCGGGGAGCTGTTTTTT. It translates to CASTPLAGGRGELFF. The V gene is TRBV6-1, the J gene TRBJ2-2, with TRBD2 matching over 12 bases. The CDR3 covers 15 residues. J gave up 7 bases and V 7 bases, and 7 bases lay outside the gene matches. CDR1 MNHNS and CDR2 SASEGT come from the germline V gene.

The rearrangement links TRBV25-1 to TRBJ2-3; 9 positions agree with TRBD2. V gave up 8 bases and J gave up 0 bases; unmatched junction bases: 18. Germline V gene sequence: CDR1 MGHDK, CDR2 SYGVNS. The CDR3 is made up of 19 amino acids. The CDR3 sequence: CASSEAQRGVGTSTDTQYF. CDR3 DNA: TGTGCCAGCTCCGAGGCCCAGCGGGGGGTTGGTACTAGCACAGATACGCAGTATTTT. The full variable domain, rest sourced from reference TRBV25-1 and TRBJ2-3, is EADIYQTPRYLVIGTGKKITLECSQTMGHDKMYWYQQDPGMELHLIHYSYGVNSTEKGDLSSESTVSRIRTEHFPLTLESARPSHTSQYLCASSEAQRGVGTSTDTQYFGPGTRLTVL.

The chain employs TRBV18 and TRBJ1-2; no reliable D call. V was shortened by 3 bases and J by 4 bases, with 9 bases between the two germline ends. Germline-derived CDR1 and CDR2 are KGHSH and LQKENI. The CDR3 totals 13 residues. The CDR3 loop is CASSPGQVYGYTF. The CDR3 DNA sequence: TGTGCCAGCTCACCCGGGCAGGTCTATGGCTACACCTTC.

The rearrangement uses TRBV5-1 and TRBJ1-2; D gene uncertain. Germline CDR1 SGHRS, CDR2 YFSETQ. The V and J ends lost 7 bases and 3 bases respectively, with 10 bases between them. This CDR3 has 12 residues. The CDR3 DNA reads as TGCGCCAGCGGAGCGGAGGACTATGGCTACACCTTC. This sequence encodes CASGAEDYGYTF.

The rearrangement links TRBV12-3 or TRBV12-4 to TRBJ1-1; the D gene is possibly TRBD1 (5 bases). The CDR3 contains 12 residues. With 6 bases removed from V and 7 bases from J, the gap between germline ends came to 12 bases. The CDR3 bases are TGTGCCAGCAGACCTGACAGTTATGAAGCTTTCTTT. Its translation: CASRPDSYEAFF.

This clonotype has more than one count but fewer than ten. The chain joins TRBV6-1 to TRBJ1-1; possible D gene TRBD1, 6 bases. Germline loops: CDR1 MNHNS, CDR2 SASEGT. The ends were cut back, 3 bases at V and 11 bases at J, with 19 bases in the middle. The CDR3 runs to 14 residues. CDR3 coding DNA: TGTGCCAGCAGTGATAAGGACAGAACCCCGACCGCTTTCTTT. It encodes CASSDKDRTPTAFF.

This clonotype has a handful of counts. The rearrangement links TRBV6-1 to TRBJ2-1; TRBD1 aligns across 9 bases. V lost 5 bases, J lost 9 bases, and 14 bases stayed unmatched. In germline, CDR1 is MNHNS, CDR2 SASEGT. The CDR3 sequence is 16 residues long. The CDR3 is CASSRSTGGSGGEQFF. CDR3 coding DNA: TGTGCCAGCAGTCGGAGTACAGGGGGCTCTGGGGGTGAGCAGTTCTTC.

This rearrangement joins TRBV7-9 to TRBJ2-2; D may be TRBD1 or TRBD2 (5 bases each). The CDR3 loop spans 16 amino acids. The V gene's germline CDR1 is SEHNR and CDR2 FQNEAQ (reference sequence). Trimming pared 7 bases from V and 0 bases from J, leaving 15 bases between. For the CDR3, the DNA is TGTGCCAGCAACGGGTTAGGGACGGCGAACACCGGGGAGCTGTTTTTT. This translates into CASNGLGTANTGELFF. The full variable domain, in which reference TRBV7-9 and TRBJ2-2 provide the parts outside the CDR3, is DTGVSQNPRHKITKRGQNVTFRCDPISEHNRLYWYRQTLGQGPEFLTYFQNEAQLEKSRLLSDRFSAERPKGSFSTLEIQRTEQGDSAMYLCASNGLGTANTGELFFGEGSRLTVL.

The V and J genes are TRBV10-3 and TRBJ2-1, with D perhaps assigned TRBD1 or TRBD2 (5 bases each). This CDR3 has 16 amino acids. Germline CDR1 reads ENHRY; CDR2 reads SYGVKD. V lost 2 bases to trimming and J lost 6 bases, with 17 bases between them. The CDR3 nucleotides are TGTGCCATCAGTGAGAGTTCCTCCGGGACGGGCAATGAGCAGTTCTTC. It encodes CAISESSSGTGNEQFF.

J is TRBJ1-1 and V is TRBV30; tentative D call: TRBD1 (5 bases). This CDR3 has 12 residues. V lost 2 bases, J lost 6 bases, and 10 bases lay in between. CDR1 is GTSNPN and CDR2 is SVGIG in the germline V gene (reference sequence). The CDR3 protein is CAWSRDFPEAFF. DNA of the CDR3: TGTGCCTGGAGTCGGGACTTTCCTGAAGCTTTCTTT. Using reference TRBV30 and TRBJ1-1 for the parts outside the CDR3, the full variable domain is SQTIHQWPATLVQPVGSPLSLECTVEGTSNPNLYWYRQAAGRGLQLLFYSVGIGQISSEVPQNLSASRPQDRQFILSSKKLLLSDSGFYLCAWSRDFPEAFFGQGTRLTVV.

This chain connects TRBV2 to TRBJ2-3; D is possibly TRBD2 (7 bases). This CDR3 is built from 15 residues. The ends were cut back, 5 bases at V and 5 bases at J, with 17 bases in the middle. Looked up from germline, CDR1 is SNHLY and CDR2 is FYNNEI. The CDR3 sequence is CASSMLGGGKDTQYF. DNA of the CDR3: TGTGCCAGCAGTATGTTGGGGGGGGGCAAAGATACGCAGTATTTT.

V and J are TRBV9 and TRBJ1-1; D is unclear. Trimming shortened V by 3 bases and J by 5 bases, and 11 bases separated the two germline ends. The length of the CDR3 is 13 residues. Looked up from germline, CDR1 is SGDLS and CDR2 is YYNGEE. CDR3 bases: TGTGCCAGCAGCGAGCTTCAGTGGACTGAAGCTTTCTTT. This translates into CASSELQWTEAFF.

This clonotype has just a few counts. This chain uses TRBV10-3 with TRBJ2-2; D unclear. V dropped 6 bases and J dropped 4 bases, with 6 bases sitting between them. The CDR3 is 12 amino acids. Germline lookup yields CDR1 ENHRY and CDR2 SYGVKD. The CDR3 is CAISLITGELFF. In DNA, the CDR3 is TGTGCCATCAGCCTGATCACCGGGGAGCTGTTTTTT.

The chain links TRBV12-3 or TRBV12-4 to TRBJ2-7; TRBD2 aligns across 10 bases. This CDR3 has 15 residues. Trimming at V came to 6 bases and at J to 2 bases, leaving 7 bases not matched to a gene. In DNA form, the CDR3 reads TGTGCCAGCAGGGACCGTACTAGCGGGGCCTACGAGCAGTACTTC. Translating it yields CASRDRTSGAYEQYF.